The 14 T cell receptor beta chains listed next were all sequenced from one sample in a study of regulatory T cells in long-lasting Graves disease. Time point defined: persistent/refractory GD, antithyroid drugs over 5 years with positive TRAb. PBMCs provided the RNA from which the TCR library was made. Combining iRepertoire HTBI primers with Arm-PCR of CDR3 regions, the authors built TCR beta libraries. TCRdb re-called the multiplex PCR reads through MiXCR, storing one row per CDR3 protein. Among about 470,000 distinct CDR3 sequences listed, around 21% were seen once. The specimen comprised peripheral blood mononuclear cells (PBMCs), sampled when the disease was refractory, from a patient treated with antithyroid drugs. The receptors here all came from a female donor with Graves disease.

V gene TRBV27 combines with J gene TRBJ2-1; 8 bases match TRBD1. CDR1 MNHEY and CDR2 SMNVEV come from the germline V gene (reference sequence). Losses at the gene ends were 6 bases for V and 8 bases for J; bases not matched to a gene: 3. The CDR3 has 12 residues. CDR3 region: CASSYRGYEQFF. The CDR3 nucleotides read TGTGCCAGCAGCTACAGGGGGTATGAGCAGTTCTTC.

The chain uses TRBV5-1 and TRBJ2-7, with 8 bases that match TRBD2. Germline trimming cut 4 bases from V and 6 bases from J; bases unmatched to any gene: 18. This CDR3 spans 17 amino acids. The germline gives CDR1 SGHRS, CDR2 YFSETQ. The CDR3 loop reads CASSGSPGLEGAFEQYF. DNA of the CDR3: TGCGCCAGCAGCGGGTCTCCGGGACTAGAGGGTGCGTTCGAGCAGTACTTC.

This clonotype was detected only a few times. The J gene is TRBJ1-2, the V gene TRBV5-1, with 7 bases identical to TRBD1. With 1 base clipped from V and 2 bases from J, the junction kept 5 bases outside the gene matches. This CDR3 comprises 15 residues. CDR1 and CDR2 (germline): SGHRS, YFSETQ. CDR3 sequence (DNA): TGCGCCAGCAGCTTGTCGGGACAGAAAAACTATGGCTACACCTTC. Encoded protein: CASSLSGQKNYGYTF.

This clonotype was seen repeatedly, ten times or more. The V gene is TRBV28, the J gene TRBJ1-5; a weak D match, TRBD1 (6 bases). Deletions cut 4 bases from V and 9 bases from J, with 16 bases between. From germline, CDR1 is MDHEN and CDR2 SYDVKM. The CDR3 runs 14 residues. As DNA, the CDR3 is TGTGCCAGCAGTTACGGGACACCCTCAGGGCCCCAGCATTTT. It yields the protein CASSYGTPSGPQHF.

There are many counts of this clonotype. The CDR3 coding sequence is TGTGCCAGCAGCTTGTGGGGGAGAGCGAACACCGGGGAGCTGTTTTTT. Translated: CASSLWGRANTGELFF. This sequence joins TRBV11-2 and TRBJ2-2; D tentatively fits TRBD1 or TRBD2 (5 bases each). Germline lookup yields CDR1 SGHAT and CDR2 FQNNGV. This CDR3 has 16 amino acids. V lost 3 bases and J 0 bases, leaving 11 bases between the germline ends.

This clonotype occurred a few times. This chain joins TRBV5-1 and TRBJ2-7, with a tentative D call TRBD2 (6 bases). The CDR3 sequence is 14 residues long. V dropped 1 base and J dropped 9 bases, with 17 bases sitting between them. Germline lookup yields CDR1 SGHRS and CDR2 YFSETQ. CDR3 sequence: CASSLKARGAPQYF. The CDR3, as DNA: TGCGCCAGCAGCTTGAAGGCCCGCGGGGCGCCGCAGTACTTC.

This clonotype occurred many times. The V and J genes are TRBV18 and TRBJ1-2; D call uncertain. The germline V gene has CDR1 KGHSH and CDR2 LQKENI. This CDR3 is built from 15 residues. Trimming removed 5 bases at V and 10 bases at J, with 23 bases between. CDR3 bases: TGTGCCAGCTCAAGCCAGCAGGCCGCGAGGTATTCCTACACCTTC. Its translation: CASSSQQAARYSYTF.

Written as DNA, the CDR3 is TGTGCCAGCAGTGAAGGAGACCAGAAGAAAGCTTTCTTT. Its translation is CASSEGDQKKAFF. The chain has TRBV6-1 and TRBJ1-1; no clear D. This CDR3 comprises 13 residues. V was trimmed by 1 base and J by 9 bases, leaving 12 bases between them. Germline V CDR1 and CDR2: MNHNS, SASEGT.

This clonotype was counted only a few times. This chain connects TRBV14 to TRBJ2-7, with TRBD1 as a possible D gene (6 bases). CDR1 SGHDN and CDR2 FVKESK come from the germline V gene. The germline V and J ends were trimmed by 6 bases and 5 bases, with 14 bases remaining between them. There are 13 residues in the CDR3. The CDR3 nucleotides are TGTGCCAGCAGACGGGACACAGAGCACGAGCAGTACTTC. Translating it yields CASRRDTEHEQYF. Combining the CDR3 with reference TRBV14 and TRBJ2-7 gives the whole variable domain EAGVTQFPSHSVIEKGQTVTLRCDPISGHDNLYWYRRVMGKEIKFLLHFVKESKQDESGMPNNRFLAERTGGTYSTLKVQPAELEDSGVYFCASRRDTEHEQYFGPGTRLTVT.

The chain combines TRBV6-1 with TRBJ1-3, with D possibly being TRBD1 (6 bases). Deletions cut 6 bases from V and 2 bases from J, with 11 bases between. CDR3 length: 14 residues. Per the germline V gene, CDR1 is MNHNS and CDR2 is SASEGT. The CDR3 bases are TGTGCCAGCAGGGCACAGGGTACTGGAAACACCATATATTTT. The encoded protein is CASRAQGTGNTIYF.

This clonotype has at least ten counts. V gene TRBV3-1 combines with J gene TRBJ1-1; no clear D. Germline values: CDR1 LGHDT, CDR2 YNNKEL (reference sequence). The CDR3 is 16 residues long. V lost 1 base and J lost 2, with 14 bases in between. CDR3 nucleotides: TGTGCCAGCAGCCAAGGCTCACCGGGGTTTAACACTGAAGCTTTCTTT. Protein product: CASSQGSPGFNTEAFF.

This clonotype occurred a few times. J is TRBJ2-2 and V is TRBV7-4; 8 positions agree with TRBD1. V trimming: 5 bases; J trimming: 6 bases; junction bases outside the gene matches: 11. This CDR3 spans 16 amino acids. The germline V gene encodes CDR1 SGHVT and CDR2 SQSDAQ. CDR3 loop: CASSILDRGVAGELFF. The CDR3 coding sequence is TGTGCCAGCAGCATCCTCGACAGGGGAGTTGCCGGGGAGCTGTTTTTT.

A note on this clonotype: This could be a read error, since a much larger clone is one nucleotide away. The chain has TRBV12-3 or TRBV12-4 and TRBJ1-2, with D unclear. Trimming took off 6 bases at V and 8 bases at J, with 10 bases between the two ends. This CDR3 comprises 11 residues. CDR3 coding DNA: TGTGCCAGCAGCTCTACGGTGGGCTACACCTTC. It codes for CASSSTVGYTF.

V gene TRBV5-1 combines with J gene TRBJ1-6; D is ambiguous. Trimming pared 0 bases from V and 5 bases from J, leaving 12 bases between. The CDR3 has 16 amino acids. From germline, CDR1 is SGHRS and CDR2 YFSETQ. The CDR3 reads CASSLELPVNNSPLHF. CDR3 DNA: TGCGCCAGCAGCTTGGAGTTGCCAGTGAATAATTCACCCCTCCACTTT.